This T cell receptor (beta chain) was profiled in a study of beta chain features in type 1 diabetes. V shed 1 base and J shed 3 bases, with 13 bases lying between them. Per germline, CDR1 SGHVS and CDR2 FQNEAQ. The CDR3 extends over 16 amino acids. A single heparinised draw of approximately 0.12 L on average was taken per donor. Staining for CD45RO/CCR7/CD25/CD127/CD95/CD27 allowed sorting of CD4+ naive, central memory, regulatory and stem cell-like memory cells. Comments on this clone: Its antigen is currently unknown.

Expressed TCRB transcripts got sequenced, as all isolated RNA was reverse transcribed. Assay: immunoSEQ multiplex PCR; the TCRdb copy retains only in-frame clones and omits some. The sample consists of 150,000 or so clones, about 10% of them appearing once. Findings and limits, study-wide: Patients with type 1 diabetes carried fewer insertions and had more deletions at their VDJ junctions.

The sample consisted of central memory CD4+ T cells from blood. The genes are TRBV7-8 and TRBJ1-5; perhaps TRBD1 as D (6 bases). The TCR was taken from a man younger than 35 in good health. DNA of the CDR3: TGTGCCAGCAGCTTAGAGGGGGTAGAAGTCAATCAGCCCCAGCATTTT. Translating gives CASSLEGVEVNQPQHF.